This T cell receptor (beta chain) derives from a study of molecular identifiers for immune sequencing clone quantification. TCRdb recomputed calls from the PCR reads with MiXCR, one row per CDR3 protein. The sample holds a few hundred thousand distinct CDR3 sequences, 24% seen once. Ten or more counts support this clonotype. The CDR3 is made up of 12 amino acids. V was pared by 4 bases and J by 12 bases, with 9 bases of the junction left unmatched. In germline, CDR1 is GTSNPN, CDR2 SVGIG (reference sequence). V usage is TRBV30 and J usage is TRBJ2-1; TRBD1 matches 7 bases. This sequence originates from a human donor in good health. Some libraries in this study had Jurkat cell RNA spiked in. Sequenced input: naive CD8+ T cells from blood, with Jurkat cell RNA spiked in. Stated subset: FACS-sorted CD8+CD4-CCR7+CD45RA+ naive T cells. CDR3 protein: CAWTKDRVRQFF. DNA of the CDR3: TGTGCCTGGACCAAAGACAGGGTTCGGCAGTTCTTC.